Shown below are 3 T cell receptor beta chains from a single sample sequenced in a study. TCRdb re-derived calls from the RT-PCR reads in MiXCR, one entry per CDR3 protein. The data hold about 680,000 distinct CDR3 sequences, with more than 13% observed a single time. The sample taken for sequencing was memory CD4+ T cells from blood. The receptors here all came from a female donor in good health, serving as a healthy control.

The rearrangement links TRBV5-4 to TRBJ2-1, with 8 bases aligning to TRBD2. This CDR3 spans 15 amino acids. Germline values: CDR1 SGHNT, CDR2 YYREEE (reference sequence). Unmatched junction bases numbered 13, after V lost 9 bases and J lost 5 bases. The CDR3 sequence: CAIREGGSANNEQFF. CDR3 in DNA: TGTGCCATACGGGAGGGCGGTTCTGCTAACAATGAGCAGTTCTTC.

The V gene is TRBV28, the J gene TRBJ2-1, with 9 positions matching TRBD2. V gave up 4 bases and J gave up 1 base; unmatched junction bases: 5. CDR3 size: 16 residues. Germline V CDR1 and CDR2: MDHEN, SYDVKM. The CDR3 here is CASSSSLAGSYNEQFF. CDR3 sequence (DNA): TGTGCCAGCAGTTCATCTCTAGCGGGATCCTACAATGAGCAGTTCTTC.

At least ten counts were recorded for this clonotype. The chain carries TRBV7-2 and TRBJ2-7; TRBD2 matches at 14 bases. The CDR3 totals 17 residues. Germline CDR1 and CDR2: SGHTA and FQGNSA. The V segment lost 6 bases and the J segment 3 bases; nucleotides outside the gene matches: 10. The CDR3 loop reads CASRPGLAGAGGYEQYF. For the CDR3, the DNA is TGTGCCAGCAGACCGGGACTAGCGGGAGCTGGGGGCTACGAGCAGTACTTC.